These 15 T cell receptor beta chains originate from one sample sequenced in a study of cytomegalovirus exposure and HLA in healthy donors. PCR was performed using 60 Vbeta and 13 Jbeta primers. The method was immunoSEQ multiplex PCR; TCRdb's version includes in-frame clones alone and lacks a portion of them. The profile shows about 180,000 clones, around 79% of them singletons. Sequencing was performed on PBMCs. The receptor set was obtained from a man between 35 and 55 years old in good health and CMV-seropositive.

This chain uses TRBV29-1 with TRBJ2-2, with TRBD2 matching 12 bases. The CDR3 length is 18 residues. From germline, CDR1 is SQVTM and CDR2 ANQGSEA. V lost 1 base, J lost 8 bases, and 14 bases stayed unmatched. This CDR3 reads CSVEGRTSGTEGLGELFF. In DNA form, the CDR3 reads TGCAGCGTTGAAGGGCGGACTAGCGGGACGGAAGGGCTGGGGGAGCTGTTTTTT.

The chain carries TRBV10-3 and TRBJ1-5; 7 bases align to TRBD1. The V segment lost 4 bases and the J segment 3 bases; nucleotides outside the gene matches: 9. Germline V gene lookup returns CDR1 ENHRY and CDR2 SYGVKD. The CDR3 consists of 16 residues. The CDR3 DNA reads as TGTGCCATCAGTGTACCCAAGGGACAGTCCAATCAGCCCCAGCATTTT. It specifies CAISVPKGQSNQPQHF.

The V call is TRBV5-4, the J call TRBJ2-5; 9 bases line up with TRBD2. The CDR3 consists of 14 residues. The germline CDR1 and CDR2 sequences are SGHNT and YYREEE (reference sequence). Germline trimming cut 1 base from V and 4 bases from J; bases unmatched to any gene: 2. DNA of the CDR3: TGTGCCAGCAGCTTGCATAGCGGGAGAGAGACCCAGTACTTC. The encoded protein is CASSLHSGRETQYF.

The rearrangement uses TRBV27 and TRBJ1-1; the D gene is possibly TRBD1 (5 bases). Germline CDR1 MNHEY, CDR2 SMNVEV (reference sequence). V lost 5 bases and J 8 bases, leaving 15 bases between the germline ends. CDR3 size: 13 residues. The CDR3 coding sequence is TGTGCCAGCAGTCCCGGGGGACTGGGAGAAGCTTTCTTT. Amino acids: CASSPGGLGEAFF.

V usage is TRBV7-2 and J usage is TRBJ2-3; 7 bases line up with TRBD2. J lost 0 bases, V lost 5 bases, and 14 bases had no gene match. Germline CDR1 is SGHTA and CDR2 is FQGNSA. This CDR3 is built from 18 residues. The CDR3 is CASSGLNQGGRSTDTQYF. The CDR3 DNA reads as TGTGCCAGCAGCGGGCTGAATCAGGGAGGGCGTAGCACAGATACGCAGTATTTT.

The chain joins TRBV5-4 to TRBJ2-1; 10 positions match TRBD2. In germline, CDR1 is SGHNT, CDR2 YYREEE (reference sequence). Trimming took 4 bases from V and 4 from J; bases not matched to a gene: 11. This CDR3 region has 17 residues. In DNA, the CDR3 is TGTGCCAGCAGCCCTACCCCGGGACTAGCGAGGTACAATGAGCAGTTCTTC. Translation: CASSPTPGLARYNEQFF.

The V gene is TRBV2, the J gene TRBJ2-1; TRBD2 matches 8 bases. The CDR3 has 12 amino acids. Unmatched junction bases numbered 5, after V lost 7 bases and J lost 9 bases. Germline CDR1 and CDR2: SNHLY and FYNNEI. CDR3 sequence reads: CASIAGTGEQFF. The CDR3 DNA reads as TGTGCCAGCATAGCGGGAACTGGTGAGCAGTTCTTC.

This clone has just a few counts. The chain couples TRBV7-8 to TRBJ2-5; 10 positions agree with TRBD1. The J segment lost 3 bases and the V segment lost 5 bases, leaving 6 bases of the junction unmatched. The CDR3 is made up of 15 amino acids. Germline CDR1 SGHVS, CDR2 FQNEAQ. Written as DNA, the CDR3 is TGTGCCAGCAGCACCCCCGGGACAGGGGAAGAGACCCAGTACTTC. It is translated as CASSTPGTGEETQYF. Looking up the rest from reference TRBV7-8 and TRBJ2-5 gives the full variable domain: GAGVSQSPRYKVAKRGQDVALRCDPISGHVSLFWYQQALGQGPEFLTYFQNEAQLDKSGLPSDRFFAERPEGSVSTLKIQRTQQEDSAVYLCASSTPGTGEETQYFGPGTRLLVL.

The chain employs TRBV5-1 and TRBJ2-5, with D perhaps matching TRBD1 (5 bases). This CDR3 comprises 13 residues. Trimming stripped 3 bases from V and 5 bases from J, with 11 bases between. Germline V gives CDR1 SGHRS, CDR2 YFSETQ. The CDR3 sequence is CASSSGNTETQYF. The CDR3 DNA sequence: TGCGCCAGCAGCTCAGGGAACACGGAGACCCAGTACTTC.

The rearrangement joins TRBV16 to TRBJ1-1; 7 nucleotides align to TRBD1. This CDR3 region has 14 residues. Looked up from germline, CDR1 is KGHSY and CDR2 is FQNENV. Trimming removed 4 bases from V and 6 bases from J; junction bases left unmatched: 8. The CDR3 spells CASSPRTGGAEAFF. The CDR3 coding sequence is TGTGCCAGCAGCCCCCGGACAGGCGGCGCTGAAGCTTTCTTT.

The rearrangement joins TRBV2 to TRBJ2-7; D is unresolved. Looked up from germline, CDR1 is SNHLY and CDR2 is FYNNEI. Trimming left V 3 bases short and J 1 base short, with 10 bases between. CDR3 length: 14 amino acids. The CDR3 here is CASSDVVTSYEQYF. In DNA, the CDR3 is TGTGCCAGCAGTGACGTGGTGACATCCTACGAGCAGTACTTC.

CDR3 amino acids: CASSIFRGQGNQPQHF. In DNA, the CDR3 is TGTGCCAGTAGTATTTTTCGGGGACAGGGTAATCAGCCCCAGCATTTT. V usage is TRBV19 and J usage is TRBJ1-5, with TRBD1 identical over 9 bases. With V trimmed by 3 bases and J by 4 bases, 7 bases remained unmatched. The CDR3 is made up of 16 amino acids. Germline V gene data show CDR1 as LNHDA and CDR2 as SQIVND (reference sequence). Full variable domain (remainder filled in from reference TRBV19 and TRBJ1-5): DGGITQSPKYLFRKEGQNVTLSCEQNLNHDAMYWYRQDPGQGLRLIYYSQIVNDFQKGDIAEGYSVSREKKESFPLTVTSAQKNPTAFYLCASSIFRGQGNQPQHFGDGTRLSIL.

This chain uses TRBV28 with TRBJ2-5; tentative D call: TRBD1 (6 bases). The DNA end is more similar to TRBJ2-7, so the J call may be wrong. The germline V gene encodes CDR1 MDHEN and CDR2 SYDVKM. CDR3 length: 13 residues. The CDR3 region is CASHRVSGGEQYF. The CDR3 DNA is TGTGCCAGTCACAGGGTCTCCGGTGGCGAGCAGTACTTC.

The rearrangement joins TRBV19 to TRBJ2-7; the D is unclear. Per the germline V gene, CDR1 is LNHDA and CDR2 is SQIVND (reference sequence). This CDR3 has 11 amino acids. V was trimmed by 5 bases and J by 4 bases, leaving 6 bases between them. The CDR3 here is CASSSGYEQYF. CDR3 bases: TGTGCCAGTAGTTCGGGTTACGAGCAGTACTTC.

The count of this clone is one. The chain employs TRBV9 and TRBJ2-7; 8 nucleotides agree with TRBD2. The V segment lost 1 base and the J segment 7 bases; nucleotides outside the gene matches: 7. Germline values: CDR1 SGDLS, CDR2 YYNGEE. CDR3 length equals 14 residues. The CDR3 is CASSVTGRAGEQYF. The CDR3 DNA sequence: TGTGCCAGCAGCGTAACCGGGAGGGCCGGAGAGCAGTACTTC.